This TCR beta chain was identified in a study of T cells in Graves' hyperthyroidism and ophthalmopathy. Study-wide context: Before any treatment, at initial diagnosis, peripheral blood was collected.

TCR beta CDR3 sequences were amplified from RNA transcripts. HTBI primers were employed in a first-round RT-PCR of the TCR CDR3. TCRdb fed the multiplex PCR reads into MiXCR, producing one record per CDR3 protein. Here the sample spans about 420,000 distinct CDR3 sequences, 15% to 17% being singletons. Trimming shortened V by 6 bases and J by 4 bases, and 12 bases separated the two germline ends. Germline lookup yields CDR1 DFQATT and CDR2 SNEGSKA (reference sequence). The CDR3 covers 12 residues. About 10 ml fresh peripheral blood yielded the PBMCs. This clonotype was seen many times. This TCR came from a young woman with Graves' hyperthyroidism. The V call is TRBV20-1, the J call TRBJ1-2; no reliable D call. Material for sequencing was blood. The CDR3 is CSASVGGYGYTF. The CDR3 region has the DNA TGCAGTGCCTCGGTGGGTGGCTATGGCTACACCTTC.